This T cell receptor beta chain was identified in a study of shared clonotypes between healthy human individuals. Method: immunoSEQ multiplex PCR; TCRdb's copy keeps in-frame clones and lacks some. Here the sample spans around 1.1 million clones, more than 75% being singletons. The CDR3 length is 14 residues. Trimming took 0 bases from V and 3 from J, leaving 12 bases between them. Germline CDR1 and CDR2: GTSNPN and SVGIG (reference sequence). The TCR sequence derives from a man younger than 35 in good health. Some clones in this sample may be carry-over from other donors' samples. The specimen was memory CD4+ T cells from PBMCs. Subset indicated: CD45RA-negative fraction. The chain joins TRBV30 to TRBJ2-7; TRBD1 is a possible D gene (6 bases). The CDR3 sequence is CAWSVWGRLYEQYF. For the CDR3, the DNA is TGTGCCTGGAGTGTGTGGGGGCGACTCTACGAGCAGTACTTC.